One and the same sample provided the 26 T cell receptor beta chains below, sequenced in a study of spatial heterogeneity in lung cancer. One entry per CDR3 protein results from TCRdb running MiXCR on the 5' RACE reads. The sample lists roughly 15,000 distinct CDR3 sequences, 15% to 20% occurring once. Time point here: blood at routine non-recurrence follow-up after resection. The sequenced sample was PBMCs, obtained at follow-up. The receptors here all came from a male donor with early-stage non-small cell lung cancer.

The rearrangement joins TRBV18 to TRBJ1-2; TRBD1 agrees at 9 bases. Germline loops: CDR1 KGHSH, CDR2 LQKENI. The CDR3 length is 14 residues. J lost 6 bases, V lost 3 bases, and 5 bases had no gene match. The DNA of the CDR3 is TGTGCCAGCTCACCCGCGGGACAGGGCAATGGCTACACCTTC. Its protein product is CASSPAGQGNGYTF.

By sample share, this clonotype is medium-sized. The chain has TRBV7-9 and TRBJ1-6, with D hard to call. CDR3 length: 12 amino acids. Germline-derived CDR1 and CDR2 are SEHNR and FQNEAQ (reference sequence). V shed 1 base and J shed 8 bases, with 3 bases lying between them. The CDR3, as DNA: TGTGCCAGCAGCTTAGGGTATTCACCCCTCCACTTT. It encodes CASSLGYSPLHF.

This clonotype has a count of ten or more. V usage is TRBV7-9 and J usage is TRBJ1-5, with unresolved D. Per germline, CDR1 SEHNR and CDR2 FQNEAQ (reference sequence). Trimming stripped 5 bases from V and 3 bases from J, with 11 bases between. The CDR3 has 14 residues. CDR3 nucleotide sequence: TGTGCCAGCAGCGGGAGAGGCCTCAATCAGCCCCAGCATTTT. Residues: CASSGRGLNQPQHF.

The chain joins TRBV29-1 to TRBJ1-4; 7 bases agree with TRBD1. Germline-derived CDR1 and CDR2 are SQVTM and ANQGSEA. Germline trimming cut 7 bases from V and 5 bases from J; bases unmatched to any gene: 7. The CDR3 covers 13 residues. The CDR3 loop reads CSGQGGLNEKLFF. Written as DNA, the CDR3 is TGCAGCGGCCAGGGGGGGTTGAATGAAAAACTGTTTTTT.

At least ten counts were recorded for this clonotype. Written as DNA, the CDR3 is TGTGCCATCAGTGAGGACAGGGGCCGGGAAAAACTGTTTTTT. It specifies CAISEDRGREKLFF. This sequence joins TRBV10-3 and TRBJ1-4; 8 bases line up with TRBD1. Germline V gives CDR1 ENHRY, CDR2 SYGVKD. The ends lost 2 bases at V and 8 bases at J; junction bases unmatched: 4. There are 14 residues in the CDR3.

This clonotype was found a few times. The chain joins TRBV11-3 to TRBJ2-5; 7 bases are shared with TRBD1. V dropped 5 bases and J dropped 5; count of bases not matched to a gene: 11. Germline V gives CDR1 SGHNT, CDR2 YENEEA. The CDR3 has 15 amino acids. The CDR3 sequence is CASSPRDRDRETQYF. CDR3 sequence (DNA): TGTGCCAGCAGCCCCCGCGACAGGGATCGGGAGACCCAGTACTTC.

The V gene is TRBV6-6, the J gene TRBJ2-7, with D possibly TRBD1 on 7 matching bases. This CDR3 spans 12 amino acids. The V end lost 5 bases, the J end lost 6 bases, and 11 bases lay between the germline ends. Germline CDR1 MNHNY, CDR2 SVGAGI (reference sequence). CDR3 sequence: CASSPGGREQYF. CDR3 in DNA: TGTGCCAGCAGTCCAGGGGGGCGCGAGCAGTACTTC.

This clonotype was found a few times. J is TRBJ1-5 and V is TRBV10-3; D unclear. In germline, CDR1 is ENHRY, CDR2 SYGVKD. The CDR3 is 12 residues long. Trimming cost V 2 bases and J 5 bases, with 4 bases left between them. The CDR3 reads CAISEAYQPQHF. CDR3 sequence (DNA): TGTGCCATCAGTGAGGCCTATCAGCCCCAGCATTTT.

The J gene is TRBJ2-2, the V gene TRBV3-1; D might be TRBD1 or TRBD2, each matching 5 bases. V gave up 8 bases and J gave up 2 bases, with 15 bases separating them. The CDR3 totals 15 residues. Germline CDR1 reads LGHDT; CDR2 reads YNNKEL (reference sequence). Here the CDR3 reads CASARTGPNTGELFF. The CDR3 DNA follows: TGTGCCAGCGCCCGGACGGGGCCTAACACCGGGGAGCTGTTTTTT.

This clonotype came up many times. V gene TRBV7-2 combines with J gene TRBJ2-3; D could derive from TRBD1 or TRBD2 (6 bases each). V lost 1 base and J lost 0, with 11 bases in between. The CDR3 contains 16 residues. The germline gives CDR1 SGHTA, CDR2 FQGNSA. The CDR3 DNA sequence: TGTGCCAGCAGCTTAGGGGGGCGGGATAGCACAGATACGCAGTATTTT. As protein: CASSLGGRDSTDTQYF.

The gene calls are TRBV10-3 and TRBJ1-5; the D is unclear. V was cut by 6 bases and J by 1 base, with 13 bases left in between. The CDR3 length is 15 residues. Germline lookup yields CDR1 ENHRY and CDR2 SYGVKD. The CDR3 sequence: CAIRDALGSNQPQHF. The CDR3 DNA reads as TGTGCCATCAGAGATGCCCTAGGGAGCAATCAGCCCCAGCATTTT.

This clonotype turned up a few times. This rearrangement joins TRBV7-8 to TRBJ2-2; 11 nucleotides agree with TRBD2. Unmatched junction bases numbered 6, after V lost 3 bases and J lost 3 bases. Germline lookup yields CDR1 SGHVS and CDR2 FQNEAQ. The CDR3 totals 17 residues. CDR3 nucleotides: TGTGCCAGCAGCTTTGAGCTACTAGCGGGAGACACCGGGGAGCTGTTTTTT. Translated, it gives CASSFELLAGDTGELFF.

The chain joins TRBV29-1 to TRBJ2-1; D is possibly TRBD1 (6 bases). The CDR3 sequence is 14 residues long. Germline V lookup: CDR1 SQVTM, CDR2 ANQGSEA. V lost 5 bases and J lost 6, with 17 bases in between. This chain's CDR3 is CSVKKRGILNEQFF. CDR3 sequence (DNA): TGCAGCGTTAAGAAGAGGGGGATCCTCAATGAGCAGTTCTTC.

The chain is built from TRBV5-1 and TRBJ2-7, with TRBD2 matching over 7 bases. This CDR3 is built from 13 residues. CDR1 and CDR2 from the germline V gene are SGHRS and YFSETQ. The V gene end was trimmed by 4 bases and the J gene end by 3 bases; junction bases not matched to a gene: 4. CDR3 sequence (DNA): TGCGCCAGCAGCCTGAGCGGGGTCTACGAGCAGTACTTC. This encodes CASSLSGVYEQYF.

The J gene is TRBJ2-1, the V gene TRBV20-1, with a tentative D call TRBD2 (6 bases). Germline V gives CDR1 DFQATT, CDR2 SNEGSKA (reference sequence). Trimming pared 6 bases from V and 0 bases from J, leaving 15 bases between. The CDR3 covers 15 residues. The CDR3, as DNA: TGCAGTGCCTTGGTAGCGGCGAGCTCCTACAATGAGCAGTTCTTC. Its translation is CSALVAASSYNEQFF.

This sequence joins TRBV15 and TRBJ2-1; TRBD2 agrees at 13 bases. This CDR3 comprises 16 residues. V shed 3 bases and J 9 bases; nucleotides not matched to a gene: 8. CDR1 LNHNV and CDR2 YYDKDF come from the germline V gene (reference sequence). The CDR3 is CATSRTGTSGAGEQFF. The CDR3 coding sequence is TGTGCCACCAGCAGGACCGGGACTAGCGGGGCTGGTGAGCAGTTCTTC.

This clonotype came up many times. The chain recombines TRBV27 with TRBJ1-1; no definite D call. CDR1 and CDR2 (germline): MNHEY, SMNVEV (reference sequence). The germline V and J ends were trimmed by 6 bases and 1 base, with 9 bases remaining between them. CDR3 length: 13 residues. The DNA of the CDR3 is TGTGCCAGCAGCCAGATGACGAACACTGAAGCTTTCTTT. Amino acids: CASSQMTNTEAFF.

Notes on this clonotype: Being one base from a much bigger clone, this may be a read error. This chain connects TRBV6-6 to TRBJ1-1; D gene uncertain. Germline CDR1 and CDR2: MNHNY and SVGAGI (reference sequence). The CDR3 is 14 residues long. V was pared by 7 bases and J by 3 bases, with 15 bases between. The DNA for the CDR3 is TGTGCCAGCATTGGTATCGGAGGAGACACTGAAGCTTTCTTT. Translation: CASIGIGGDTEAFF.

The chain uses TRBV2 and TRBJ1-2, with 7 bases lining up with TRBD1. This CDR3 contains 13 residues. V shed 6 bases and J 3 bases; nucleotides not matched to a gene: 4. Germline V lookup: CDR1 SNHLY, CDR2 FYNNEI. CDR3 nucleotide sequence: TGTGCCAGCAGCAGGGGGACGGACTATGGCTACACCTTC. Its protein is CASSRGTDYGYTF.

Judged by abundance, this clonotype is medium-sized (0.01 to 0.1%). The chain employs TRBV6-2 or TRBV6-3 and TRBJ2-3; the D is unclear. This CDR3 spans 12 amino acids. CDR1 is MNHEY, CDR2 SVGEGT, per germline. V gave up 6 bases and J gave up 3 bases, with 7 bases separating them. CDR3 residues: CASRGITDTQYF. CDR3 in DNA: TGTGCCAGCAGGGGGATAACAGATACGCAGTATTTT.

Comment on this clonotype: A much bigger clone sits one base away, suggesting this may be a read error. This chain links TRBV10-3 with TRBJ2-7; 8 bases match TRBD1. Germline assignment: CDR1 ENHRY and CDR2 SYGVKD. The CDR3 is 13 amino acids. DNA of the CDR3: TGTGCCATCAACCCGGGACAGGACTACGCGCAGTACTTC. Its protein product is CAINPGQDYAQYF.

By sample fraction, this clonotype is medium-sized (0.01 to 0.1%). The chain uses TRBV5-1 and TRBJ2-2; 7 bases are a match to TRBD1. Losses at the gene ends were 1 base for V and 1 base for J; bases not matched to a gene: 4. From germline, CDR1 is SGHRS and CDR2 YFSETQ. The CDR3 runs to 16 residues. CDR3 sequence reads: CASSLRWTGNTGELFF. The CDR3 DNA is TGCGCCAGCAGCTTGCGCTGGACAGGGAACACCGGGGAGCTGTTTTTT.

This rearrangement joins TRBV2 to TRBJ2-1; D possibly corresponds to TRBD2 (6 bases). The V end was cut by 6 bases, the J end by 3 bases, with 15 bases between. Germline CDR1 and CDR2: SNHLY and FYNNEI. CDR3 length: 15 residues. CDR3 protein: CASRGTSGFYNEQFF. CDR3 nucleotide sequence: TGTGCCAGCAGGGGGACTTCGGGCTTCTACAATGAGCAGTTCTTC.

The gene calls are TRBV27 and TRBJ2-7, with a weak D call TRBD1 (6 bases). CDR3 length equals 14 residues. Germline loops: CDR1 MNHEY, CDR2 SMNVEV (reference sequence). With 3 bases removed from V and 3 bases from J, the gap between germline ends came to 12 bases. This CDR3 is CASSLMLGHYEQYF. CDR3 nucleotides: TGTGCCAGCAGTTTGATGTTGGGACACTACGAGCAGTACTTC.

The chain links TRBV6-1 to TRBJ2-3; D is undetermined. The germline gives CDR1 MNHNS, CDR2 SASEGT. With 6 bases removed from V and 5 bases from J, the gap between germline ends came to 12 bases. There are 13 residues in the CDR3. CDR3: CASSAEQKDTQYF. CDR3 nucleotide sequence: TGTGCCAGCAGCGCCGAACAGAAAGATACGCAGTATTTT.

This clonotype turned up a few times. The J gene is TRBJ1-1, the V gene TRBV18; D is possibly TRBD1 (5 bases). This CDR3 has 15 residues. V gave up 0 bases and J gave up 1 base, with 9 bases separating them. Germline assignment: CDR1 KGHSH and CDR2 LQKENI. The CDR3 nucleotides read TGTGCCAGCTCACCACCGGGGCTTACGAACACTGAAGCTTTCTTT. Translated, it gives CASSPPGLTNTEAFF.